Detailed here is one T cell receptor beta chain. Its antigen remains unknown. The data originate from a study of T cells in Graves' hyperthyroidism and ophthalmopathy. Amplification of TCR beta CDR3 regions used RNA as the template. A set of HTBI primers served as the primers for a first-round RT-PCR of the TCR CDR3. From the multiplex PCR reads, TCRdb called clonotypes with MiXCR, one entry per CDR3 protein. The table shows over 700,000 distinct CDR3 sequences, with over 35% occurring only once. Study results and limitations: The model foresaw ophthalmopathy a median about 6.5 months prior to onset.

Sample: blood. The TCR comes from a middle-aged woman with Graves' hyperthyroidism.

CDR3 protein: CASSVGLTYEQYF. The CDR3 region has the DNA TGTGCCAGCAGCGTTGGATTGACCTACGAGCAGTACTTC. The chain carries TRBV25-1 and TRBJ2-7; no reliable D call. This CDR3 region has 13 residues. Germline V gives CDR1 MGHDK, CDR2 SYGVNS. V was clipped by 6 bases and J by 2 bases, with 11 bases between them.